A single sample gave rise to the 2 T cell receptor beta chains below, sequenced in a study of T cell repertoires in cytomegalovirus infection. TCRdb recomputed calls from the reads with MiXCR, one row per CDR3 protein. Counted here are about 500,000 distinct CDR3 sequences, roughly a third occurring once; the ten biggest clones make up roughly 16%. What these receptors recognize is not known. Sequences were derived from cultured PBMCs, sampled from culture after CMV antigen stimulation. These receptors originate from a human donor in good health (CMV status not recorded). Some clones in this sample may be carry-over from other donors' samples.

The CDR3 is CASSFSPGVRTDTQYF. In nucleotides, the CDR3 is TGTGCCAGCAGTTTCTCTCCGGGAGTAAGGACAGATACGCAGTATTTT. The chain carries TRBV6-6 and TRBJ2-3, with a tentative D call TRBD2 (6 bases). Per the germline V gene, CDR1 is MNHNY and CDR2 is SVGAGI (reference sequence). V shed 4 bases and J shed 3 bases, with 17 bases lying between them. This CDR3 spans 16 amino acids.

CDR3 protein: CAIEDSNNEQFF. The CDR3 DNA reads TGTGCCATAGAGGACAGTAACAATGAGCAGTTCTTC. The V and J genes are TRBV10-3 and TRBJ2-1; TRBD1 is a possible D gene (6 bases). The CDR3 contains 12 residues. Germline V CDR1 and CDR2: ENHRY, SYGVKD. The germline V and J ends were trimmed by 9 bases and 5 bases, with 11 bases remaining between them.